The T cell receptor beta chain under discussion was sequenced for a study of blood T cell repertoires in COVID-19. Germline lookup yields CDR1 GTSNPN and CDR2 SVGIG (reference sequence). This CDR3 comprises 15 residues. The trim removed 4 bases at V and 4 bases at J, leaving 10 bases unmatched. Data came from immunoSEQ multiplex PCR; TCRdb stores just in-frame clones and leaves some out. The repertoire has more than 250,000 clones, nearly 90% of them found once; the top ten carry around 1.7%. The source material was PBMCs or T cells enriched from blood (not recorded which). The TCR sequence derives from a woman between 18 and 29 years old with acute COVID-19. The chain has TRBV30 and TRBJ1-3; TRBD1 matches at 7 bases. The CDR3 nucleotides read TGTGCCTGGAATGCCGACAGGGTCTTCGGAAACACCATATATTTT. Translation gives CAWNADRVFGNTIYF.